This TCR beta chain was observed in a study of T cells in Graves' hyperthyroidism and ophthalmopathy (dated by TCRdb to the late 2010s). Study-level background: Peripheral blood samples were taken at the time of initial diagnosis, prior to any treatment. A discovery cohort of fewer than 110 patients, about 43 with Graves' ophthalmopathy and approximately 55 with stable Graves' hyperthyroidism, was used to find distinguishing TCR V-J signatures. Whether ophthalmopathy could be predicted prospectively was tested in an independent validation cohort made up of approximately 19 hyperthyroidism patients plus 17 patients who later progressed to ophthalmopathy. Thyroid tissue and blood T-cell repertoires from roughly 6 Graves' hyperthyroidism patients were also compared in the study. TCR Vbeta CDR3 sequencing of some 140 peripheral blood samples (approximately 44 ophthalmopathy, 75 to 80 hyperthyroidism and roughly 17 progressor patients) is reported in the paper. Once sampling was done, hyperthyroidism patients were given methimazole at a starting dose of 30 mg daily, whereas ophthalmopathy patients were given high-dose intravenous methylprednisolone. The approximately 97 discovery patients were randomly divided into training and test sets at a 7:3 ratio. The investigation overall reported the following: In validation, progression to ophthalmopathy was predicted by the model with nearly 71% sensitivity and about 72% specificity, a median of approximately 6.5 months before onset. A 13 V-J signature model separated ophthalmopathy from stable hyperthyroidism, with 87.88% sensitivity and 81% to 82% specificity in cross-validation and 80%/75% in testing. Sample size was not statistically predetermined, and investigators were not blinded to group allocation. Blood samples also contained most of the expanded thyroid clonotypes (frequency above 0.001), which suggests that blood repertoires may reflect thyroid immune responses.

Ophthalmopathy patients had moderately to severely active disease, with a Clinical Activity Score of 3 or more, a NOSPECS grade of 4 or more, and a disease duration of less than 3 months. The study excluded patients with uncontrolled infections, other autoimmune diseases, pregnancy or lactation. Diagnoses were established on the basis of clinical symptoms, serum thyroxine and TRAb, thyroid ultrasound, and orbital computed tomography. PBMCs were separated from 10 ml of fresh peripheral blood using Ficoll-Paque density gradient centrifugation. Trizol reagent was used to extract total RNA, and RNA quality was then checked on an Agilent 2100 Bioanalyzer. Comments on this clonotype: The antigen it recognizes is unknown. Within one base of it there is no much larger clone, and no base qualities were kept.

The germline V gene specifies SGHTA as CDR1 and FQGTGA as CDR2. V is shortened by 1 base, J by 1 base, and the region joining them spans 10 bases. The CDR3 starts with the cysteine, ends with the phenylalanine, and has 15 residues. Kept here is only the CDR3 DNA, which spans 45 bases and is read in frame from base 1. TCR beta CDR3 regions were amplified from RNA transcripts. A first-round RT-PCR of the TCR CDR3 used the HTBI primer set with the Qiagen OneStep RT-PCR kit. The libraries were constructed in a second round of multiplex PCR and then size-selected and purified. Paired-end sequencing of the libraries was performed with 100 bp reads on an Illumina HiSeq2000. The authors processed their data as follows. SOAPnuke was used to process the raw data, throwing out any read that contained adapters or uncalled bases, had a mean Phred below 15, or lacked an exact constant-primer or identifier match. COPE v1.2.5 was used to merge high-quality paired reads, and clonotypes were defined as unique nucleotide sequences. MiTCR v1.1 was used to align clonotypes to the IMGT TRBV, TRBD and TRBJ reference segments. The analysis was restricted to V-J combinations with a frequency above 0.0001, which together covered over 99% of the repertoires. A TCS score was defined as the ratio between F50 (clonal expansion) and ExV (chaos), using BLOSUM62-based TCRdist between CDR3 peptides within each V-J. Welch's t-statistics and random forest reduced 500 to 650 V-J features to 13, which were used in a naive Bayes classifier (R e1071). TCRdb trimmed public reads at Q25 via fastp, called clones via MiXCR and kept in-frame beta chains. CDR3 protein duplicates are merged, each entry listing the most common genes and DNA. The V and J calls follow TCRdb's processing rather than the paper's. This sample lists about 640,000 distinct CDR3 sequences; more than 20% were detected once. The ten biggest clones cover 34% of the sample.

The source of this sequence is a man aged 30 to 39 with Graves' ophthalmopathy. The sample was blood. The rearrangement combines TRBV7-3 with TRBJ2-5, with a weak D call of TRBD1 (6 bases match). The CDR3 region has the sequence CASSLIGQLQETQYF. The DNA sequence reads TGTGCCAGCAGCTTAATAGGACAGCTCCAAGAGACCCAGTACTTC.